The rows below give T cell receptor beta chains drawn from one sample of a study of T cell changes during pregnancy in multiple sclerosis. The protocol was immunoSEQ multiplex PCR, while the TCRdb copy is restricted to in-frame clones and leaves out a portion. The sample lists about 35,000 clones, roughly nine tenths occurring once. Specimen: CD4+ T cells from peripheral blood mononuclear cells, collected in the third trimester of pregnancy. These receptors came from a female donor in good health, enrolled as a control in a pregnancy study. The CDR3 runs from the conserved cysteine through the conserved F or W. D genes are given only for firm matches. Not every row has a clone size; where given, it reads once, few, many or a size class.

TRBV7-9	-	-	TRBJ1-2	TGTGCCAGCAGCCTGTTAAAGCGGACGGGAACTTATGGCTACACCTTC	CASSLLKRTGTYGYTF
TRBV2	-	TRBD1	TRBJ1-6	TGTGCCAGCCAATTGGGCAGGGGGCTTGCGTCACCCCTCCACTTT	CASQLGRGLASPLHF
TRBV7-8	-	TRBD1	TRBJ1-2	TGTGCCAGCAGCACCCCAGGGGGCTATTATGGCTACACCTTC	CASSTPGGYYGYTF
TRBV6-4	-	TRBD1	TRBJ2-1	TGTGCCAGCAGCCTCGGACAGGGGGCTCACAATGAGCAGTTCTTC	CASSLGQGAHNEQFF
TRBV6-1	-	-	TRBJ2-7	TGTGCCAGCAGTGAAGTGGCAGAAAACTACTACGAGCAGTACTTC	CASSEVAENYYEQYF
TRBV28	-	TRBD2	TRBJ2-3	TGTGCCAGCAGCCCCATCCCCCCGGGACTACTACTCACAGATACGCAGTATTTT	CASSPIPPGLLLTDTQYF
TRBV11-1	-	TRBD2	TRBJ2-1	TGTGCCAGCAGCGTTCGACTAGCGGGAGGCAATGAGCAGTTCTTC	CASSVRLAGGNEQFF
TRBV10-3	-	-	TRBJ2-2	TGTGCCATCAGTGGGCGAGGCGGCGGGGAGCTGTTTTTT	CAISGRGGGELFF
TRBV14	-	TRBD2	TRBJ2-1	TGTGCCAGCAGCCAGGGACTAGCGGGGGCCCTCTCCTACAATGAGCAGTTCTTC	CASSQGLAGALSYNEQFF
TRBV7-2	-	-	TRBJ2-4	TGTGCCAGCAGACCCCCACAGGGTGCAAAAAACATTCAGTACTTC	CASRPPQGAKNIQYF
TRBV2	-	-	TRBJ2-3	TGTGCCAGCAGGTTAAATACGCAGTATTTT	CASRLNTQYF
TRBV5-1	-	TRBD1	TRBJ2-5	TGCGCCAGCAACCCAGGGGGCGCGGAGGAGACCCAGTACTTC	CASNPGGAEETQYF
TRBV28	once	-	TRBJ1-2	TGTGCCAGCAGTCCCCAGGATCCTGGCTACACCTTC	CASSPQDPGYTF
TRBV10-3	few	-	TRBJ1-2	TGTGCCATCAGGAAGGACAGCCATGGCTACACCTTC	CAIRKDSHGYTF
TRBV6-5	-	-	TRBJ2-1	TGTGCCAGCAGTTACTCGAAGCAGGGCAATGAGCAGTTCTTC	CASSYSKQGNEQFF
TRBV28	-	-	TRBJ2-7	TGTGCCAGCAGTTTACAGACGACAGGAACCTACGAGCAGTACTTC	CASSLQTTGTYEQYF
TRBV7-8	few	-	TRBJ2-1	TGTGCCAGCATCCCCATAGTTAGGGGAAGCTCCTACAATGAGCAGTTCTTC	CASIPIVRGSSYNEQFF
TRBV28	-	TRBD1	TRBJ1-1	TGTGCCAGCAGTCCACAGGGGGGCACTGAAGCTTTCTTT	CASSPQGGTEAFF
TRBV5-1	-	-	TRBJ1-4	TGCGCCAGCAGCTTGGACAGTAATAATGAAAAACTGTTTTTT	CASSLDSNNEKLFF
TRBV7-2	-	-	TRBJ2-3	TGTGCCAGCAGCTCTGGGGGGACGGGATTCTCCACAGATACGCAGTATTTT	CASSSGGTGFSTDTQYF
TRBV7-2	-	TRBD1	TRBJ1-1	TGTGCCAGCAGCTTAAAAGGGACAGGGGGCGCGGATACTGAAGCTTTCTTT	CASSLKGTGGADTEAFF
TRBV19	few	-	TRBJ1-6	TGTGCCAGTAAGGACCTTAGCGGCCGCCTAGCCTCCTATAATTCACCCCTCCACTTT	CASKDLSGRLASYNSPLHF
TRBV9	-	-	TRBJ2-5	TGTGCCAGCAGCGCAAGAATGCGAGAGACCCAGTACTTC	CASSARMRETQYF
TRBV19	-	-	TRBJ2-7	TGTGCCAGTAGCCCCGTGACAGGACTCGAGCAGTACTTC	CASSPVTGLEQYF
TRBV7-2	-	TRBD1	TRBJ1-6	TGTGCCAGCAGCTTGAACAGGGGGCAGGGTTCACCCCTCCACTTT	CASSLNRGQGSPLHF
TRBV28	once	TRBD1	TRBJ1-2	TGTGCCAGCAGCAATACAGGGGGCGCCCGGATAAACTATGGCTACACCTTC	CASSNTGGARINYGYTF
TRBV10-2	once	-	TRBJ2-4	TGCGCCAGCAGTGACTCTCTACAGTTAGCCAAAAACATTCAGTACTTC	CASSDSLQLAKNIQYF
TRBV7-2	-	-	TRBJ2-2	TGTGCCAGCAGCTCCGACACCGGGGAGCTGTTTTTT	CASSSDTGELFF
TRBV20-1	-	-	TRBJ2-5	TGCAGTGCCCCCGCGGGAGAGACCCAGTACTTC	CSAPAGETQYF
TRBV4-1	-	-	TRBJ1-1	TGCGCCAGCAGCCAAGTGGGCAAGCGGGCGGGGGGCACTGAAGCTTTCTTT	CASSQVGKRAGGTEAFF
TRBV28	-	-	TRBJ1-5	TGTGCCAGCAGTCTCCCCGGACCCTTCAGGGGAGGGGGCAATCAGCCCCAGCATTTT	CASSLPGPFRGGGNQPQHF
TRBV6-6	few	-	TRBJ1-6	TGTGCCAGCAGACCCGACAGGCAACCCCTCCACTTT	CASRPDRQPLHF
TRBV13	-	-	TRBJ2-1	TGTGCCAGCAGCTTAAATCAACTAGTTGGTTCCCATGAGCAGTTCTTC	CASSLNQLVGSHEQFF
TRBV11-2	once	TRBD1	TRBJ1-3	TGTGCCAGCAGCTTACATACACAGGGGAGCGGAAACACCATATATTTT	CASSLHTQGSGNTIYF
TRBV7-3	-	-	TRBJ1-5	TGTGCCAGCAGCTCTCAGGGCTTTCGTCAGCCCCAGCATTTT	CASSSQGFRQPQHF
TRBV7-7	-	TRBD2	TRBJ2-7	TGTGCTAGCAGCTTAGCGGAGGAAAGTTCTAGCGGGTTCTCCTACGAGCAGTACTTC	CASSLAEESSSGFSYEQYF
TRBV6-1	once	-	TRBJ2-2	TGTGCCAGCAGTGAAGTCCTCTTAAACACCGGGGAGCTGTTTTTT	CASSEVLLNTGELFF
TRBV28	-	-	TRBJ1-1	TGTGCCAGCAGCTCGGCCGGGGACGGGAGGACTGAAGCTTTCTTT	CASSSAGDGRTEAFF
TRBV6-1	-	TRBD1	TRBJ1-2	TGTGCCAGCAGTGAAACAGGGGACTATGGCTACACCTTC	CASSETGDYGYTF
TRBV7-2	once	-	TRBJ2-4	TGTGCCAGCAGCTCGGGTTCCGGGATCAGCATTCAGTACTTC	CASSSGSGISIQYF
TRBV29-1	once	TRBD2	TRBJ2-1	TGCAGCGTTATTCCGGGACTCGAGCGGGGCGATGAGCAGTTCTTC	CSVIPGLERGDEQFF
TRBV6-5	-	-	TRBJ1-3	TGTGCCAGCAGTTACTCGAGAGTTGGTGGAAACACCATATATTTT	CASSYSRVGGNTIYF
TRBV6-5	-	TRBD1	TRBJ1-1	TGTGCCAGCAGTGGTAGGGGGCTAGAAGCTTTCTTT	CASSGRGLEAFF
TRBV7-8	-	TRBD1	TRBJ2-7	TGTGCCAGCAGCTCCCGTCCTCAGCAAACCGGGACAGGGGTCCCCTACGAGCAGTACTTC	CASSSRPQQTGTGVPYEQYF
TRBV19	-	TRBD1	TRBJ1-4	TGTGCCAGTACCAAGGGACAGGGAAAAGAAAAACTGTTTTTT	CASTKGQGKEKLFF